What follows are 21 T cell receptor beta chains derived from one specimen sequenced in a study of T cells after yellow fever vaccination. TCRdb recomputed calls from the 5' RACE reads with MiXCR, one row per CDR3 protein. This table holds around 320,000 distinct CDR3 sequences, roughly a tenth found once. This specimen was CD4+ T cells sorted from PBMCs, taken 45 days after the yellow fever booster vaccination. These receptors were taken from a man younger than 35 who received the YFV17D yellow fever vaccine.

This chain connects TRBV7-2 to TRBJ2-7, with D perhaps TRBD1 or TRBD2 (5 bases each). Germline assignment: CDR1 SGHTA and CDR2 FQGNSA. V was clipped by 4 bases and J by 3 bases, with 13 bases between them. The CDR3 contains 14 residues. This CDR3 reads CASSYNGGSYEQYV. The DNA of the CDR3 is TGTGCCAGCAGCTACAATGGGGGTAGCTACGAGCAGTACGTC.

This clonotype was found a few times. The chain carries TRBV3-1 and TRBJ1-6; D gene ambiguous. Deletions cut 2 bases from V and 7 bases from J, with 6 bases between. The CDR3 covers 13 residues. The germline V gene encodes CDR1 LGHDT and CDR2 YNNKEL (reference sequence). CDR3 bases: TGTGCCAGCAGCCAAATGCAGAATTCACCCCTCCACTTT. Translated: CASSQMQNSPLHF.

CDR3 sequence reads: CASSGTGAATNEKLFF. In DNA form, the CDR3 reads TGTGCCAGTAGTGGGACAGGAGCCGCGACTAATGAAAAACTGTTTTTT. This chain connects TRBV19 to TRBJ1-4; 8 nucleotides align to TRBD1. Per the germline V gene, CDR1 is LNHDA and CDR2 is SQIVND (reference sequence). The CDR3 loop spans 16 amino acids. The V gene end was trimmed by 5 bases and the J gene end by 2 bases; junction bases not matched to a gene: 7.

This clonotype was counted many times. The junction differs from germline at one of its ends, possibly a read error. The gene calls are TRBV5-1 and TRBJ2-5; 9 bases are shared with TRBD1. CDR1 is SGHRS, CDR2 YFSETQ, per germline. There are 14 residues in the CDR3. The chain's CDR3 is CASSFDRGQETQYF. Written as DNA, the CDR3 is TGTGCCAGCAGCTTCGACAGGGGGCAAGAGACCCAGTACTTC. Using reference TRBV5-1 and TRBJ2-5 for the parts outside the CDR3, the full variable domain is KAGVTQTPRYLIKTRGQQVTLSCSPISGHRSVSWYQQTPGQGLQFLFEYFSETQRNKGNFPGRFSGRQFSNSRSEMNVSTLELGDSALYLCASSFDRGQETQYFGPGTRLLVL.

This clonotype was recorded a few times. The chain carries TRBV7-2 and TRBJ2-3; possible D gene TRBD1, 6 bases. This CDR3 comprises 14 residues. Trimming took off 4 bases at V and 2 bases at J, with 10 bases between the two ends. The germline CDR1 and CDR2 sequences are SGHTA and FQGNSA. This CDR3 reads CASSYTGITDTQYF. The CDR3 DNA sequence: TGTGCCAGCAGCTATACAGGGATCACAGATACGCAGTATTTT.

This clonotype was detected ten times or more. The chain employs TRBV5-1 and TRBJ2-5; D assignment may be TRBD1 or TRBD2 (6 bases each). The CDR3 is 15 amino acids. The V gene lost 5 bases and the J gene lost 1 base, with 15 bases spanning the gap. CDR1 SGHRS and CDR2 YFSETQ come from the germline V gene. The CDR3 region has the DNA TGCGCCAGCAGGGGGGCCCCCGGGGGCCAAGAGACCCAGTACTTC. Translated: CASRGAPGGQETQYF.

This clonotype was counted at least ten times. This chain uses TRBV7-9 with TRBJ2-5; TRBD1 might be the D (5 bases). Trimming cost V 0 bases and J 3 bases, with 8 bases left between them. This CDR3 spans 14 amino acids. From germline, CDR1 is SEHNR and CDR2 FQNEAQ (reference sequence). CDR3 nucleotides: TGTGCCAGCAGCTTAGCCCCGGACAAAGAGACCCAGTACTTC. Residues: CASSLAPDKETQYF.

This clonotype was counted between two and nine times. The chain is built from TRBV6-5 and TRBJ2-5; 8 nucleotides align to TRBD1. Germline values: CDR1 MNHEY, CDR2 SVGAGI. The CDR3 is 15 residues long. Trimming at V came to 5 bases and at J to 1 base, leaving 6 bases not matched to a gene. The CDR3 region is CASSPRTGLQETQYF. CDR3 DNA: TGTGCCAGCAGTCCCCGGACAGGGCTCCAAGAGACCCAGTACTTC.

The chain links TRBV25-1 to TRBJ1-2; 7 positions match TRBD1. There are 13 residues in the CDR3. The trim removed 4 bases at V and 7 bases at J, leaving 6 bases unmatched. Looked up from germline, CDR1 is MGHDK and CDR2 is SYGVNS. The CDR3 coding sequence is TGTGCCAGCAGTGCATCAGGGGGGACTGGCTACACCTTC. This encodes CASSASGGTGYTF.

This clonotype came up many times. This chain joins TRBV5-1 and TRBJ2-7, with D possibly matching TRBD1 (6 bases). The V end was cut by 4 bases, the J end by 5 bases, with 16 bases between. The CDR3 has 14 amino acids. CDR1 and CDR2 (germline): SGHRS, YFSETQ. The CDR3 nucleotides read TGCGCCAGCAGCCAAATGGACAGTACGAACGAGCAGTACTTC. Its protein is CASSQMDSTNEQYF.

This clonotype was seen a handful of times. This chain links TRBV20-1 with TRBJ1-5; TRBD1 agrees at 7 bases. Trimming took 6 bases from V and 2 from J; bases not matched to a gene: 10. This CDR3 has 15 residues. Germline V gene sequence: CDR1 DFQATT, CDR2 SNEGSKA (reference sequence). The CDR3 reads CSARDRVRGNQPQHF. The DNA of the CDR3 is TGCAGTGCCCGCGACAGGGTACGGGGCAATCAGCCCCAGCATTTT.

This clonotype was detected many times. V gene TRBV4-2 combines with J gene TRBJ2-7; 8 nucleotides line up with TRBD2. The germline V gene encodes CDR1 LGHNA and CDR2 YNFKEQ. There are 16 residues in the CDR3. V shed 1 base, J shed 5 bases, and the junction held 10 bases outside the gene matches. The chain's CDR3 is CASSQGYPGGLDEQYF. DNA of the CDR3: TGTGCCAGCAGCCAAGGTTACCCGGGGGGGCTCGACGAGCAGTACTTC.

The chain is built from TRBV5-4 and TRBJ1-2; D is unresolved. V was pared by 0 bases and J by 4 bases, with 10 bases between. CDR1 and CDR2 (germline): SGHNT, YYREEE (reference sequence). This CDR3 is built from 14 residues. CDR3 amino acids: CASSLGAATYGYTF. For the CDR3, the DNA is TGTGCCAGCAGCTTGGGGGCGGCGACCTATGGCTACACCTTC.

This clonotype was detected only a few times. The chain couples TRBV5-1 to TRBJ2-1; possibly TRBD1 or TRBD2 for D (6 bases each). The CDR3 has 15 residues. The ends were cut back, 0 bases at V and 4 bases at J, with 11 bases in the middle. CDR1 and CDR2 from the germline V gene are SGHRS and YFSETQ. CDR3 protein: CASSLGQGRYNEQFF. CDR3 coding DNA: TGCGCCAGCAGCTTGGGGCAGGGGAGGTACAATGAGCAGTTCTTC.

The genes are TRBV28 and TRBJ2-5; no definite D call. CDR1 is MDHEN, CDR2 SYDVKM, per germline. The CDR3 is made up of 13 amino acids. V was trimmed by 6 bases and J by 5 bases, leaving 13 bases between them. CDR3 region: CASREGLWETQYF. The CDR3 DNA follows: TGTGCCAGCAGGGAAGGCCTCTGGGAGACCCAGTACTTC.

This clonotype appeared a few times. CDR3 nucleotides: TGTGCCAGCAGTTACTCCTCGGGCAGTCTTACCTATGGCTACACCTTC. Its protein is CASSYSSGSLTYGYTF. This chain links TRBV6-6 with TRBJ1-2; D not certain. The CDR3 contains 16 residues. V was pared by 0 bases and J by 4 bases, with 15 bases between. Germline assignment: CDR1 MNHNY and CDR2 SVGAGI (reference sequence).

This clonotype was seen only a few times. This sequence joins TRBV6-5 and TRBJ1-1, with D perhaps TRBD1 (6 bases). V lost 6 bases and J lost 6, with 20 bases in between. This CDR3 is built from 15 residues. Germline CDR1 MNHEY, CDR2 SVGAGI. CDR3 loop: CASSLEYTGRSEAFF. In nucleotides, the CDR3 is TGTGCCAGCAGCTTGGAGTATACAGGGCGGTCTGAAGCTTTCTTT.

The chain carries TRBV11-2 and TRBJ2-1; D is ambiguous. Trimming removed 4 bases at V and 5 bases at J, with 6 bases between. Germline values: CDR1 SGHAT, CDR2 FQNNGV. The CDR3 contains 12 residues. This chain's CDR3 is CASSSADNEQFF. The CDR3, as DNA: TGTGCCAGCAGCTCTGCAGACAATGAGCAGTTCTTC.

The chain recombines TRBV7-2 with TRBJ1-1, with 8 bases that match TRBD1. V was pared by 3 bases and J by 1 base, with 7 bases of the junction left unmatched. Germline-derived CDR1 and CDR2 are SGHTA and FQGNSA. This CDR3 is built from 16 residues. CDR3 in DNA: TGTGCCAGCAGCTTTTCAGGGGGCGGAGGGAACACTGAAGCTTTCTTT. Translation: CASSFSGGGGNTEAFF.

The chain is built from TRBV5-4 and TRBJ2-1, with D possibly being TRBD1 (5 bases). The CDR3 covers 14 residues. Germline V gene sequence: CDR1 SGHNT, CDR2 YYREEE (reference sequence). Trimming removed 1 base at V and 5 bases at J, with 10 bases between. The CDR3 bases are TGTGCCAGCAGCTTGAAGGGGCTAGACAATGAGCAGTTCTTC. Its protein product is CASSLKGLDNEQFF.

The chain combines TRBV29-1 with TRBJ1-2, with D uncertain. Germline V gene lookup returns CDR1 SQVTM and CDR2 ANQGSEA. CDR3 length: 12 amino acids. The V end was cut by 5 bases, the J end by 0 bases, with 7 bases between. The CDR3 spells CSVKKTNYGYTF. For the CDR3, the DNA is TGCAGCGTTAAGAAGACTAACTATGGCTACACCTTC.